This T cell receptor (beta chain) was obtained from a study of blood T cell repertoires in COVID-19. Study-wide background: T cells, B-cell-depleted T cells, or PBMCs provided the cDNA or gDNA that served as material.

Sequencing was performed with immunoSEQ multiplex PCR; in TCRdb, only in-frame clones are kept and a portion is missing. Of fewer than 500,000 clones in the sample, approximately 87% were seen once. Ages ranged from roughly 18 to 100 years, with residence in about 24 US areas. Assignment of participants to cohorts was predicated upon participant-reported clinical history. The CDR3 runs to 15 residues. Looked up from germline, CDR1 is ENHRY and CDR2 is SYGVKD. Trimming removed 2 bases at V and 2 bases at J, with 11 bases between. Specimen: PBMCs or T cells enriched from blood (not recorded which). The chain uses TRBV10-3 and TRBJ2-3, with D tentatively TRBD1 (7 bases). The TCR originated in a man under 40 who had recovered from COVID-19. The DNA of the CDR3 is TGTGCCATCAGTGAGGCAGGGGGGCACACAGATACGCAGTATTTT. It translates to CAISEAGGHTDTQYF.